Sequencing of this T cell receptor beta chain was carried out in a study of control samples from healthy donors and cancer patients. The germline V gene encodes CDR1 MNHNY and CDR2 SVGAGI (reference sequence). Between the trimmed V and J ends, which lost 8 bases and 4 bases, there was a span of 17 bases. The CDR3 runs 14 residues. Repertoires were generated with immunoSEQ multiplex PCR, while TCRdb's copy carries only in-frame clones and drops some. This sample yields about 96,000 clones, of which more than 85% are seen a single time; 8% to 9.5% belongs to the top ten. This clonotype originated in a man aged 18 to 30 in good health. This rearrangement joins TRBV6-6 to TRBJ1-2; perhaps TRBD1 as D (6 bases). Source material: blood. The CDR3 nucleotides are TGTGCCAGCTTGGAGGGGGGAAATTTCTATGGCTACACCTTC. It yields the protein CASLEGGNFYGYTF.